This T cell receptor (beta chain) was recorded in a study of identifying expanded T cells in peripheral blood (dated by TCRdb to the late 2010s). Describing the broader study: Separate aliquots of the same genomic DNA pool were sequenced to produce technical replicates, and four replicates were compared in pairs.

The immunoSEQ Assay, which uses bias-controlled multiplex PCR amplification of genomic DNA, was used to profile TCRbeta CDR3 regions. Regarding the original processing steps: The absolute abundance of each unique TCRbeta CDR3 region was quantified after sequences were collapsed and filtered. Differential abundance was assessed using a binomial (Fisher-equivalent) model and a beta-binomial model in which time-dependent variance fitted from healthy donors was added. Clones with fewer than 5 combined templates were removed, and differential abundance was called for clones with a Benjamini-Hochberg FDR below 0.01. The form v = (b*log(k)+a)^2 was used to model beta-binomial variance as a function of total template count across the two samples. The table was pulled from immuneACCESS by TCRdb, which kept in-frame rearrangements only. Such tables lose some clones; where checked, under half of the loss comes from unresolved V genes, and the rest has no known cause. D and trimming were read from the DNA, whereas the V and J calls and clone size are those reported in that table. This sample gives under 90,000 clones in total; around nine tenths of them show up just once. Roughly 3.1% of the sample comes from the top ten.

Of note for this clone: No antigen is known for it. Base qualities are not at hand, and no much larger clone is one base apart.

Broader findings and caveats from the paper: The authors expected biological variance in healthy repertoires might increase further over much longer intervals such as months to years. Both the number of clones called differentially abundant and the false-positive rate were significantly reduced by the beta-binomial model across all healthy-donor time intervals. About 1.3 differentially abundant clones were flagged by the binomial model between technical replicates, whereas about 16.4 and 19 were flagged over about two weeks and four weeks, respectively. In all healthy donors, the variance in clone template counts between samples taken around 14 days apart rose significantly as total template count increased.

No immune events, such as infections, were documented for the healthy donors during the collection period. Healthy-donor blood repertoires served as a training cohort to calibrate time-dependent variance in a beta-binomial model of T-cell clone differential abundance. The training cohort comprised approximately ten healthy donors, 3 female and 7 male. On average the donors were about 40 years old, and their ages spanned about 25 to 64 years. Whole blood from each healthy donor was obtained from a commercial supplier and was collected at three time points 2 to 3 weeks apart. For immunosequencing, genomic DNA was extracted from unsorted whole blood. The trim is 4 bases for V and 1 base for J, with a gap of 14 bases between the germline ends. Via the germline V gene, CDR1 is MGHRA and CDR2 YSYEKL. The CDR3 holds 15 amino acids from the cysteine to the phenylalanine. Solely the CDR3 DNA is kept, with 45 bases framed from the first base.

Sequenced: blood. The sequence is built from TRBV4-1 and TRBJ2-7; the D gene cannot be resolved beyond TRBD1 or TRBD2, each matching 5 bases. This receptor was identified in a person aged 18 to 75 in good health. CDR3 protein: CASSLTVGGSYEQYF. The DNA sequence follows: TGCGCCAGCAGCCTGACGGTTGGGGGTTCCTACGAGCAGTACTTC.